One and the same sample provided the 9 T cell receptor beta chains below, sequenced in a study of cytomegalovirus exposure and HLA in healthy donors. With 60 Vbeta and 13 Jbeta primers, the PCR was carried out. Assay used: immunoSEQ multiplex PCR; TCRdb lists only in-frame clones, some missing. This repertoire comprises some 39,000 clones; its ten largest clones make up about 4.2%. Sequenced material: PBMCs. The receptors were sampled from a male donor in good health and CMV-seronegative.

This chain joins TRBV7-9 and TRBJ2-5; no firm D call. CDR3 size: 14 residues. The ends were cut back, 8 bases at V and 3 bases at J, with 16 bases in the middle. Germline lookup yields CDR1 SEHNR and CDR2 FQNEAQ (reference sequence). CDR3 in amino acids: CASRTADAKETQYF. CDR3 in DNA: TGTGCCAGCCGAACAGCCGATGCAAAAGAGACCCAGTACTTC.

The chain uses TRBV7-9 and TRBJ2-2; D may be TRBD1 (6 bases). Trimming left V 5 bases short and J 5 bases short, with 6 bases between. The V gene's germline CDR1 is SEHNR and CDR2 FQNEAQ (reference sequence). The CDR3 runs to 12 residues. The CDR3 spells CASSDRTGELFF. The CDR3 bases are TGTGCCAGCAGCGACAGGACCGGGGAGCTGTTTTTT.

In DNA form, the CDR3 reads TGTGCCAGCAGCATCCGCTACTCTAGTTTTACCTCTGGGGCCAACGTCCTGACTTTC. This translates into CASSIRYSSFTSGANVLTF. The chain combines TRBV5-4 with TRBJ2-6, with D unclear. This CDR3 has 19 residues. Germline values: CDR1 SGHNT, CDR2 YYREEE (reference sequence). V lost 4 bases, J lost 0 bases, and 20 bases lay in between. Full variable domain (outside the CDR3, taken from reference TRBV5-4 and TRBJ2-6): ETGVTQSPTHLIKTRGQQVTLRCSSQSGHNTVSWYQQALGQGPQFIFQYYREEENGRGNFPPRFSGLQFPNYSSELNVNALELDDSALYLCASSIRYSSFTSGANVLTFGAGSRLTVL.

This chain links TRBV6-5 with TRBJ1-1, with 11 positions matching TRBD1. CDR3 length: 14 amino acids. V shed 2 bases, J shed 4 bases, and the junction held 0 bases outside the gene matches. CDR1 MNHEY and CDR2 SVGAGI come from the germline V gene. This CDR3 is CASSYGTGGTEAFF. CDR3 sequence (DNA): TGTGCCAGCAGTTACGGGACAGGGGGCACTGAAGCTTTCTTT.

This rearrangement joins TRBV6-1 to TRBJ1-6; D is unresolved. CDR1 is MNHNS, CDR2 SASEGT, per germline. CDR3 length: 15 residues. Trimming stripped 6 bases from V and 0 bases from J, with 9 bases between. CDR3 in amino acids: CASREISSYNSPLHF. Here the CDR3 DNA reads TGTGCCAGCAGGGAAATCAGCTCCTATAATTCACCCCTCCACTTT.

The rearrangement joins TRBV5-1 to TRBJ2-7; possibly TRBD1 for D (5 bases). The V and J ends lost 0 bases and 1 base respectively, with 11 bases between them. Germline CDR1 reads SGHRS; CDR2 reads YFSETQ. CDR3 size: 15 residues. Here the CDR3 reads CASSLAVGVSYEQYF. CDR3 DNA: TGCGCCAGCAGCTTGGCCGTAGGGGTATCCTACGAGCAGTACTTC.

The chain joins TRBV30 to TRBJ1-1, with TRBD1 as a possible D gene (6 bases). Germline V gives CDR1 GTSNPN, CDR2 SVGIG (reference sequence). The CDR3 spans 13 residues. Trimming stripped 7 bases from V and 4 bases from J, with 16 bases between. The CDR3 coding sequence is TGTGCCTCCTTAACAGGGAGAGGCACTGAAGCTTTCTTT. This encodes CASLTGRGTEAFF.

The CDR3 loop is CASSAPRGTRRGSYEQYF. CDR3 bases: TGTGCCAGTAGTGCCCCGCGGGGGACCAGAAGGGGTTCCTACGAGCAGTACTTC. The rearrangement links TRBV19 to TRBJ2-7, with TRBD2 matching over 7 bases. After removal of 5 bases from V and 1 base from J, the junction contained 17 bases not matched to a gene. This CDR3 is built from 18 residues. The germline V gene encodes CDR1 LNHDA and CDR2 SQIVND (reference sequence).

The J gene is TRBJ2-7, the V gene TRBV19; D ambiguous. This CDR3 has 11 residues. The germline CDR1 and CDR2 sequences are LNHDA and SQIVND (reference sequence). The V end was cut by 4 bases, the J end by 5 bases, with 6 bases between. The CDR3 spells CASSTQDEQYF. CDR3 DNA: TGTGCCAGTAGTACGCAGGACGAGCAGTACTTC.